This TCR beta chain was identified in a study of PD-1 blockade in classical Hodgkin lymphoma. The study, taken as a whole, reports: Reported findings placed baseline TCR diversity lower in newly diagnosed patients (compared with healthy donors). By C4D1 there was a significant rise in CD4+ TCR diversity but not in CD8+ TCR diversity. Among the patients, those starting nivolumab under 1 year after ASCT were excluded. Before treatment, complete responders showed about the same diversity as newly diagnosed patients.

TCRdb's copy holds only in-frame clones and misses some; the assay was immunoSEQ multiplex PCR. The table lists just over 60,000 clones, roughly 88% of them singletons, with around an eighth in the top ten. The table lists this clone with a count of one. What it recognizes is unknown. There was relapse after autologous stem cell transplantation in every patient, and there was variation in brentuximab vedotin exposure. The sample in question was peripheral blood mononuclear cells (PBMCs), obtained at baseline. The receptor comes from a human donor with classical Hodgkin lymphoma.

This CDR3 reads CASSSGGLPRFF. DNA of the CDR3: TGCGCCAGCAGCTCGGGCGGGCTCCCCCGGTTCTTC. This chain connects TRBV5-1 to TRBJ2-1; D possibly corresponds to TRBD2 (5 bases). V lost 3 bases to trimming and J lost 15 bases, with 16 bases between them. Germline CDR1 and CDR2: SGHRS and YFSETQ. CDR3 length: 12 residues. Full variable domain (missing parts from reference TRBV5-1 and TRBJ2-1): KAGVTQTPRYLIKTRGQQVTLSCSPISGHRSVSWYQQTPGQGLQFLFEYFSETQRNKGNFPGRFSGRQFSNSRSEMNVSTLELGDSALYLCASSSGGLPRFFGPGTRLTVL.